One T cell receptor beta chain is described in this entry. Using immunoSEQ multiplex PCR, the repertoire was profiled, and TCRdb retains in-frame clones only, with some absent. The table shows around 40,000 clones, with around 87% occurring only once. V was pared by 6 bases and J by 6 bases, with 15 bases between. Germline CDR1 and CDR2: WNHNN and SYGVQD (reference sequence). This CDR3 is built from 14 residues. The data were taken from a study of OX40 agonist ivuxolimab in advanced cancers. The clonotype was recovered from an adult with an advanced solid tumor such as melanoma, head and neck, liver or kidney cancer. The chain couples TRBV10-1 to TRBJ2-1; D is uncertain. The sample was CD4+ or CD8+ T cells sorted from blood, taken in a trial of the OX40 agonist ivuxolimab. CDR3: CASSDPGQFNEQFF. CDR3 sequence (DNA): TGCGCCAGCAGCGACCCTGGGCAGTTCAATGAGCAGTTCTTC.